The rows below give T cell receptor beta chains drawn from one sample of a study of shared clonotypes between healthy human individuals. Sequencing was performed with immunoSEQ multiplex PCR; in TCRdb, only in-frame clones are kept and a portion is missing. Among under 2,000,000 clones listed, about 95% were seen once. The sample taken for sequencing was naive CD8+ T cells sorted from blood. These receptors were obtained from a man aged 18-30 years in good health. Both conserved end residues are part of each CDR3.

J | V | CDR3
TRBJ2-7 | TRBV19 | CASSIPGFEQYF
TRBJ1-2 | TRBV28 | CASSSLTGSHGYTF
TRBJ1-4 | TRBV5-6 | CASSSRDTLTTNEKLFF
TRBJ1-1 | TRBV11-2 | CASSLDRKTEAFF
TRBJ2-7 | TRBV10-3 | CAISAVQGSYEQYF
TRBJ2-7 | TRBV7-2 | CASSAGLAGGEQYF
TRBJ1-6 | TRBV9 | CASSVGTSSPLHF
TRBJ2-5 | TRBV4-1 | CASSQAGGETQYF
TRBJ2-7 | TRBV7-9 | CASSAPAISYEQYF
TRBJ2-3 | TRBV5-6 | CASSTGQLTDTQYF
TRBJ2-1 | TRBV10-1 | CASSPAWGGNDNEQFF